The clone carrying this T cell receptor beta chain was seen once. Original handling: Estimated nucleated cell counts came from reference gene primer amplification. The table came from immunoSEQ multiplex PCR; TCRdb's copy has only in-frame clones and leaves some out. D and trimming were read from the DNA, whereas the V and J calls and clone size are those reported in that table. The data hold more than 250,000 clones, with 88% observed a single time. The data are from a study of blood T cell repertoires in COVID-19. Overall study: Acute-phase and convalescent COVID-19 samples originated in the United States, Italy and Spain. T cells, B-cell-depleted T cells, or PBMCs provided the cDNA or gDNA that served as material.

V lost 10 bases and J lost 1, with 32 bases in between. The CDR3 consists of 19 residues. The chain employs TRBV23-1 and TRBJ2-7, with D perhaps TRBD2 (5 bases). TRBV23-1 is recorded as an ORF, its role being uncertain. The sequence came from a human donor in a cohort sampled during active COVID-19. Sequencing input: peripheral blood. The DNA of the CDR3 is TGCGCCATCCCCGACTCTGCCCGGGAAAAATGGGAGAGGTCCTACGAGCAGTACTTC. The encoded protein is CAIPDSAREKWERSYEQYF.